This TCR beta chain was observed in a study of blood T cell repertoires in COVID-19. The CDR3 extends over 13 amino acids. The V gene lost 1 base and the J gene lost 7 bases, with 11 bases spanning the gap. Germline CDR1 reads GTSNPN; CDR2 reads SVGIG (reference sequence). Data came from immunoSEQ multiplex PCR; TCRdb stores just in-frame clones and leaves some out. The repertoire consists of 60,000 to 75,000 clones, with more than 75% occurring once and the leading ten covering about 50%. This TCR was sampled from a woman of 80 years or more with acute or convalescent COVID-19. This rearrangement joins TRBV30 to TRBJ1-5; maybe TRBD1 (5 bases). The sample consisted of peripheral blood. The CDR3 nucleotides are TGTGCCTGGAGTGGGGGGGGGAGACAGCCCCAGCATTTT. Translating gives CAWSGGGRQPQHF.